This is a list of T cell receptor beta chains from one sample in a study of blood T cells in healthy people across ages. TCRdb re-called the 5' RACE reads with MiXCR, one entry per CDR3 protein. The profile shows roughly 1 million distinct CDR3 sequences, around 25% of them singletons. The same sample was also studied in work on T cells of mothers and their children.

Sequences were obtained from blood. These TCRs come from a girl aged 2 to 9 in good health. Both conserved end residues are part of each CDR3. A D gene is named only where the DNA matches it firmly. Rows give clone size only sometimes, using once, few, many, or a class for an expanded clone.

abundance	v_gene	d_gene	j_gene	CDR3aa	CDR3nt
.	TRBV28	.	TRBJ2-3	CASSPSLSTDTQYF	TGTGCCAGCAGCCCCAGCCTCTCCACAGATACGCAGTATTTT
few	TRBV6-6	TRBD1	TRBJ1-5	CASTDGTGHYQPQHF	TGTGCCAGCACCGACGGGACAGGGCATTATCAGCCCCAGCATTTT
.	TRBV11-2	.	TRBJ2-1	CASSLSPPTYNEQFF	TGTGCCAGCAGCTTAAGCCCGCCTACCTACAATGAGCAGTTCTTC
.	TRBV7-8	.	TRBJ2-5	CASSLVKVASQETQYF	TGTGCCAGCAGCTTAGTTAAGGTCGCCTCCCAAGAGACCCAGTACTTC
.	TRBV12-3/TRBV12-4	TRBD1	TRBJ1-4	CGSSHGTGGNEKLFF	TGTGGCAGCAGTCATGGGACAGGGGGTAATGAAAAACTGTTTTTT
.	TRBV25-1	.	TRBJ2-3	CASSEFTDTQYF	TGTGCCAGCAGCGAATTTACAGATACGCAGTATTTT
few	TRBV28	.	TRBJ2-7	CASSFGVRGYEQYF	TGTGCCAGCAGTTTCGGTGTCAGGGGCTACGAGCAGTACTTC
.	TRBV3-1	.	TRBJ1-1	CASSQGAEAFF	TGTGCCAGCAGCCAGGGAGCTGAAGCTTTCTTT
.	TRBV6-1	.	TRBJ1-5	CASSELGYQPQHF	TGTGCCAGCAGTGAATTGGGTTATCAGCCCCAGCATTTT
.	TRBV5-1	.	TRBJ2-4	CASSWEGAERSIQYF	TGCGCCAGCAGCTGGGAGGGGGCTGAGAGGAGCATTCAGTACTTC
.	TRBV6-5	.	TRBJ2-3	CASSYSGASSTDTQYF	TGTGCCAGCAGTTACTCGGGCGCCTCTAGCACAGATACGCAGTATTTT
.	TRBV7-2	.	TRBJ1-5	CASSPNDRMGSNQPQHF	TGTGCCAGCAGCCCCAACGACAGGATGGGAAGCAATCAGCCCCAGCATTTT
.	TRBV7-3	.	TRBJ2-2	CASSPMGPGELFF	TGTGCCAGCAGCCCTATGGGGCCCGGGGAGCTGTTTTTT
few	TRBV6-6	.	TRBJ2-5	CASRRRQVETQYF	TGTGCCAGCAGACGACGACAGGTGGAGACCCAGTACTTC
few	TRBV9	TRBD1	TRBJ1-1	CASSPRTGTGTEAFF	TGTGCCAGCAGTCCTAGGACAGGGACCGGCACTGAAGCTTTCTTT
.	TRBV6-2/TRBV6-3	.	TRBJ1-5	CASSYTPQPQHF	TGTGCCAGCAGTTATACCCCTCAGCCCCAGCATTTT
.	TRBV19	.	TRBJ2-3	CASRHNKIGTDTQYF	TGTGCCAGTAGGCACAACAAAATAGGCACAGATACGCAGTATTTT
.	TRBV9	.	TRBJ2-3	CASSGRDLTDTQYF	TGTGCCAGCAGCGGGAGAGACTTAACAGATACGCAGTATTTT
few	TRBV27	.	TRBJ1-1	CASSLSGAGGTEAFF	TGTGCCAGCAGTTTATCGGGAGCTGGAGGGACTGAAGCTTTCTTT
once	TRBV6-1	.	TRBJ2-1	CASTKVGDSGTYNEQFF	TGTGCCAGCACCAAAGTCGGCGACAGCGGTACCTACAATGAGCAGTTCTTC
once	TRBV15	TRBD1	TRBJ2-2	CATSDSIRDRDTGELFF	TGTGCCACCAGCGATTCGATCCGGGACAGGGACACCGGGGAGCTGTTTTTT
few	TRBV9	.	TRBJ2-3	CASSVVLGETDTQYF	TGTGCCAGCAGCGTAGTATTAGGGGAGACAGATACGCAGTATTTT
.	TRBV7-9	TRBD2	TRBJ2-1	CSSSLSGTPRNEQFF	TGTTCCAGCAGCTTGAGCGGGACCCCCCGGAATGAGCAGTTCTTC
.	TRBV7-9	TRBD1	TRBJ2-5	CASSPQTQGRQETQYF	TGTGCCAGCAGCCCCCAAACACAGGGGCGGCAAGAGACCCAGTACTTC
few	TRBV29-1	.	TRBJ2-7	CSVDSGGVYEQYF	TGCAGCGTTGATTCGGGCGGCGTGTACGAGCAGTACTTC
few	TRBV11-2	TRBD1	TRBJ2-7	CASSQGTASDYEQYF	TGTGCCAGCAGCCAAGGGACAGCGTCGGACTACGAGCAGTACTTC
few	TRBV4-3	.	TRBJ1-4	CASSQERPEKLFF	TGCGCCAGCAGCCAAGAACGTCCGGAAAAACTGTTTTTT
.	TRBV6-2/TRBV6-3	.	TRBJ2-1	CASSYLKTLENEQFF	TGTGCCAGCAGTTACCTTAAAACGTTGGAGAATGAGCAGTTCTTC
few	TRBV29-1	.	TRBJ2-3	CSVEGRLSTDTQYF	TGCAGCGTTGAGGGCAGGTTGTCCACAGATACGCAGTATTTT
.	TRBV7-2	TRBD2	TRBJ2-1	CASSLFDGGEQFF	TGTGCCAGCAGCTTATTTGACGGGGGGGAGCAGTTCTTC
.	TRBV20-1	.	TRBJ1-2	CMSPDEGYTF	TGCATGAGTCCTGACGAGGGCTACACCTTC
few	TRBV4-3	.	TRBJ2-2	CASSQDQGGNTGELFF	TGCGCCAGCAGCCAAGATCAGGGCGGAAACACCGGGGAGCTGTTTTTT
.	TRBV14	.	TRBJ2-3	CASSRFTDTQYF	TGTGCCAGCAGCAGGTTCACAGATACGCAGTATTTT
few	TRBV9	TRBD1	TRBJ2-7	CASSVGQGHLFYEQYF	TGTGCCAGCAGCGTAGGACAGGGCCACCTTTTCTACGAGCAGTACTTC
.	TRBV6-5	.	TRBJ2-7	CASTANYEQYF	TGTGCCAGCACGGCTAATTACGAGCAGTACTTC
few	TRBV12-3/TRBV12-4	.	TRBJ1-2	CASSSTSTGSLSF	TGTGCCAGCAGCTCTACAAGCACAGGCTCTCTATCCTTC
.	TRBV7-9	TRBD2	TRBJ2-3	CASIRSGGADTQYF	TGTGCCAGCATACGGAGCGGGGGGGCAGATACGCAGTATTTT
.	TRBV7-2	.	TRBJ1-1	CASSLTRGATEAFF	TGTGCCAGCAGCTTAACTCGGGGGGCGACTGAAGCTTTCTTT
.	TRBV28	.	TRBJ2-5	CASSLKDWTAQETQYF	TGTGCCAGTTCCCTTAAGGATTGGACAGCCCAAGAGACCCAGTACTTC
few	TRBV7-9	.	TRBJ2-5	CASSLDTGTETQYF	TGTGCCAGCAGCTTAGATACAGGGACGGAGACCCAGTACTTC
few	TRBV29-1	TRBD1	TRBJ1-1	CSGRQGATTEAFF	TGCAGCGGAAGACAGGGGGCGACCACTGAAGCTTTCTTT
.	TRBV7-9	.	TRBJ1-4	CASSLLRPGRSGVNEKLFF	TGTGCCAGCAGCTTACTCCGGCCAGGGAGGTCAGGGGTTAATGAAAAACTGTTTTTT
.	TRBV6-2/TRBV6-3	.	TRBJ1-2	CASSYSAAEGNGYTF	TGTGCCAGCAGTTACTCGGCGGCAGAGGGAAATGGCTACACCTTC
few	TRBV7-3	.	TRBJ2-7	CASSLTVETEQYF	TGTGCCAGCAGCTTAACCGTTGAAACCGAGCAGTACTTC
.	TRBV28	TRBD2	TRBJ2-5	CASGTSARPKDQETQYF	TGTGCCAGCGGAACTAGCGCCCGGCCAAAAGATCAAGAGACCCAGTACTTC
.	TRBV12-3/TRBV12-4	.	TRBJ1-5	CASSFQLEGQPFNQPQHF	TGTGCCAGCAGTTTTCAGCTGGAGGGGCAGCCATTCAATCAGCCCCAGCATTTT
.	TRBV15	.	TRBJ2-5	CATSLGRQETQYF	TGTGCCACCAGCCTGGGACGGCAAGAGACCCAGTACTTC
.	TRBV6-2/TRBV6-3	TRBD2	TRBJ2-7	CASSQTSVRSYEQYF	TGTGCCAGCAGTCAAACTAGCGTTAGAAGCTACGAGCAGTACTTC
few	TRBV28	TRBD2	TRBJ2-1	CASSETSGSHTDEQFF	TGTGCCAGCAGTGAGACTAGCGGGAGTCATACCGATGAGCAGTTCTTC
few	TRBV7-9	TRBD1	TRBJ2-1	CASSSDLGQMFSYNEQFF	TGTGCCAGCAGCTCAGACCTGGGACAGATGTTCTCCTACAATGAGCAGTTCTTC
.	TRBV4-2	TRBD1	TRBJ2-1	CASSQEGEGAGEQFF	TGTGCCAGCAGCCAAGAAGGAGAGGGGGCAGGGGAGCAGTTCTTC
.	TRBV11-2	TRBD1	TRBJ2-7	CASSPRSRGGQGIYEQYF	TGTGCCAGCAGCCCCCGGTCCCGTGGGGGACAGGGGATCTACGAGCAGTACTTC
.	TRBV12-3/TRBV12-4	.	TRBJ2-3	CASSFRRDAQYF	TGTGCCAGCAGTTTTAGGAGGGATGCGCAGTATTTT
.	TRBV2	TRBD1	TRBJ2-1	CASSLSGQGNEQFF	TGTGCCAGCAGTCTGTCGGGACAGGGGAATGAGCAGTTCTTC
few	TRBV6-5	.	TRBJ2-4	CASLGEGIQYF	TGTGCCAGTCTCGGCGAGGGCATTCAGTACTTC